A selection of T cell receptor beta chains follows, all from one sample in a study of Ad26.COV2.S vaccination and SARS-CoV-2 variants. TCRdb's table, derived via immunoSEQ multiplex PCR, lists solely in-frame clones and lacks some. Of some 640,000 clones in the sample, more than 70% were seen once. The source was peripheral blood, collected in a trial of Ad26.COV2.S vaccine versus placebo. All receptors come from a person aged 18 to 65 who received the Ad26.COV2.S COVID-19 vaccine or a placebo. The conserved cysteine and the conserved F or W are not part of the CDR3 here. Fields, in order: J gene, clone size, V gene, CDR3 protein. Where a row states a size, it is once, few, many or the class of an expanded clone; other rows omit it.

j_call: TRBJ2-1; clone_size: -; v_call: TRBV23-1; cdr3_aa: ASSPPWAAEQF
j_call: TRBJ1-5; clone_size: once; v_call: TRBV7-8; cdr3_aa: ASSRGEFQPQH
j_call: TRBJ2-7; clone_size: -; v_call: TRBV10-3; cdr3_aa: AISEFGYEQY
j_call: TRBJ2-1; clone_size: -; v_call: TRBV25-1; cdr3_aa: ASSHLAGGWSYNEQF
j_call: TRBJ2-5; clone_size: once; v_call: TRBV7-9; cdr3_aa: ASSGVSRETQY
j_call: TRBJ1-6; clone_size: -; v_call: TRBV2; cdr3_aa: ASSLSFRQKNSPLH
j_call: TRBJ1-2; clone_size: -; v_call: TRBV12-3/TRBV12-4; cdr3_aa: ASSLNGGYT
j_call: TRBJ2-6; clone_size: -; v_call: TRBV7-2; cdr3_aa: ASSREAGANVLT
j_call: TRBJ1-1; clone_size: -; v_call: TRBV7-9; cdr3_aa: ASSLDAGSNTEAF
j_call: TRBJ2-2; clone_size: -; v_call: TRBV4-1; cdr3_aa: ASSQGLGRTGELF
j_call: TRBJ1-1; clone_size: -; v_call: TRBV5-1; cdr3_aa: ASNQVGVNTEAF
j_call: TRBJ2-1; clone_size: -; v_call: TRBV7-9; cdr3_aa: ASSSSGTSYNEQF
j_call: TRBJ2-3; clone_size: -; v_call: TRBV19; cdr3_aa: ASSLGQGMTDTQY
j_call: TRBJ1-1; clone_size: -; v_call: TRBV18; cdr3_aa: ASSYTGDTEAF
j_call: TRBJ2-7; clone_size: -; v_call: TRBV2; cdr3_aa: ASARVRTNEQY
j_call: TRBJ2-7; clone_size: -; v_call: TRBV4-3; cdr3_aa: ASSEGPGGAYEQY
j_call: TRBJ2-1; clone_size: -; v_call: TRBV7-2; cdr3_aa: ASSPEGRAGGGNEQF
j_call: TRBJ2-7; clone_size: once; v_call: TRBV15; cdr3_aa: ATSRDGVPREQY
j_call: TRBJ1-2; clone_size: -; v_call: TRBV29-1; cdr3_aa: SARREQGDSSYGYT
j_call: TRBJ1-6; clone_size: -; v_call: TRBV5-1; cdr3_aa: ASSLEGQGYNSPLH
j_call: TRBJ2-3; clone_size: -; v_call: TRBV19; cdr3_aa: ASSIEVRGSLLDTQY
j_call: TRBJ1-6; clone_size: -; v_call: TRBV5-4; cdr3_aa: ASSFRDRDSPLH
j_call: TRBJ2-5; clone_size: -; v_call: TRBV3-1/TRBV3-2; cdr3_aa: ASSQDQAAQTQY
j_call: TRBJ2-5; clone_size: -; v_call: TRBV9; cdr3_aa: ASSVATREETQY
j_call: TRBJ2-7; clone_size: -; v_call: TRBV10-3; cdr3_aa: AISEDGRREY
j_call: TRBJ1-2; clone_size: -; v_call: TRBV18; cdr3_aa: ASQGQGDGYT
j_call: TRBJ2-7; clone_size: -; v_call: TRBV2; cdr3_aa: ASSEAGLRSSYEQY
j_call: TRBJ2-7; clone_size: -; v_call: TRBV12-3/TRBV12-4; cdr3_aa: ASSLRDSEEQY
j_call: TRBJ1-2; clone_size: once; v_call: TRBV19; cdr3_aa: ASSSSGTTFYGYT
j_call: TRBJ1-5; clone_size: -; v_call: TRBV18; cdr3_aa: ASSPGTGGYQPQH
j_call: TRBJ1-2; clone_size: -; v_call: TRBV5-4; cdr3_aa: ASSLGGGSDGYT
j_call: TRBJ1-5; clone_size: -; v_call: TRBV19; cdr3_aa: AISAGVDQPQH